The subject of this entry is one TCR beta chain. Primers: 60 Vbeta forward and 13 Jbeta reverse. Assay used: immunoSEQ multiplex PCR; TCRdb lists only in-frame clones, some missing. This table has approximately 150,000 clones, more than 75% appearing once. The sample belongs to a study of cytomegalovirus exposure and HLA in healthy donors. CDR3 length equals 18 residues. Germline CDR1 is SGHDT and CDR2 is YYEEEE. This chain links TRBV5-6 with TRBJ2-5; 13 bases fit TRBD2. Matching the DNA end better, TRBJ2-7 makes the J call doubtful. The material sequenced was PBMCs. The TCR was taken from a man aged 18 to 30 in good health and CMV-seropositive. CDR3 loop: CASSRRLAGGSLDYEQYF. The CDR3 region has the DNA TGTGCCAGCAGCCGACGACTAGCGGGGGGATCTCTTGACTACGAGCAGTACTTC.